This T cell receptor beta chain comes out of a study of regulatory T cells in long-lasting Graves disease. Looking at the study overall: Persistent Graves' disease required over 5 years of antithyroid drugs and positive TSH receptor antibodies. Study outcomes and limitations: TRBV28 was favored in persistent disease, as were TRBJ1-2 and TRBJ2-5. Public clonotype sharing was higher in persistent than newly diagnosed patients.

The time point here: persistent/refractory GD, antithyroid drugs over 5 years with positive TRAb. Preparation of the TCR library used RNA extracted from PBMCs. By American Thyroid Association guidelines, Graves' disease was diagnosed in the cohort. Germline lookup yields CDR1 SGHRS and CDR2 YFSETQ. The CDR3 contains 15 residues. Trimming left V 4 bases short and J 2 bases short, with 13 bases between. To note about this clonotype: The target antigen is unknown.

To make TCR beta libraries, researchers used iRepertoire HTBI primers and Arm-PCR of CDR3 regions. Via MiXCR, TCRdb re-called the multiplex PCR reads, giving one row per CDR3 protein. The sample includes fewer than 450,000 distinct CDR3 sequences, around 22% of them seen just once. The source material was peripheral blood mononuclear cells (PBMCs), sampled when the disease was refractory, from a patient treated with antithyroid drugs. The J gene is TRBJ1-3, the V gene TRBV5-1; D is possibly TRBD1 (6 bases). The TCR originated in a female donor with Graves disease. As DNA, the CDR3 is TGCGCCAGCAGCCCGGGGGACATTACTGGAAACACCATATATTTT. It encodes CASSPGDITGNTIYF.